The TCR beta chain described here comes from a study of blood T cell repertoires in COVID-19. Study-wide context: Samples taken during acute and convalescent COVID-19 were collected in the United States, Italy and Spain. PBMCs, B-cell-depleted T cells, or T cells provided the cDNA or gDNA that made up the material.

In the original analysis: Researchers report that nucleated cell counts were estimated from reference gene primer amplification. Produced via immunoSEQ multiplex PCR; TCRdb's table is partial and in-frame only. The V and J calls and clone size are taken from that table; D and trimming were inferred from the DNA. The sample records 410,000 or so clones, 89% being singletons. V was trimmed by 5 bases and J by 3 bases, leaving 9 bases between them. The length of the CDR3 is 13 residues. Germline V CDR1 and CDR2: SNHLY, FYNNEI. The chain employs TRBV2 and TRBJ2-3, with D perhaps matching TRBD2 (6 bases). Sequencing used peripheral blood. The receptor's source is a woman aged 35 to 49 with COVID-19, enrolled during active disease. The CDR3 is CASSPGGTDTQYF. The CDR3 nucleotides read TGTGCCAGCAGTCCCGGGGGTACAGATACGCAGTATTTT.